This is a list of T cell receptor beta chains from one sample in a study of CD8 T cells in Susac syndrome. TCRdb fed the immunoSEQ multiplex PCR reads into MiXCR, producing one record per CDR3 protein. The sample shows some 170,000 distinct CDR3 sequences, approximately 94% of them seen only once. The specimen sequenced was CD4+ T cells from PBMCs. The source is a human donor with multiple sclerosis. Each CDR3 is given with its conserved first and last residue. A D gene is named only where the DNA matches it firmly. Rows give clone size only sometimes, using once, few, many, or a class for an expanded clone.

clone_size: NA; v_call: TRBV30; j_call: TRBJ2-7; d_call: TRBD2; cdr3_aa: CAWSLGLAGYEQYF; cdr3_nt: TGTGCCTGGAGCCTCGGACTAGCGGGCTACGAGCAGTACTTC
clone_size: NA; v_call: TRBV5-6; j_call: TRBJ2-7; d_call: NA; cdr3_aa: CASSLLTKVYEQYF; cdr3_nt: TGTGCCAGCAGCTTGCTAACGAAAGTCTACGAGCAGTACTTC
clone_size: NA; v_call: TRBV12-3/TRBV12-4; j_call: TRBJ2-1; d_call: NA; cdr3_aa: CASSWFNEQFF; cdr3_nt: TGTGCCAGCAGTTGGTTCAATGAGCAGTTCTTC
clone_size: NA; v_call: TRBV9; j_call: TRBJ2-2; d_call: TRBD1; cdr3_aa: CASSVATGGAGELFF; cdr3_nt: TGTGCCAGCAGCGTAGCTACAGGGGGAGCCGGGGAGCTGTTTTTT
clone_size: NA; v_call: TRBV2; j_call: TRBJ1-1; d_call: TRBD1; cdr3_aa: CASRQTGGGWVNTEAFF; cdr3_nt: TGTGCCAGCAGACAAACAGGGGGAGGTTGGGTGAACACTGAAGCTTTCTTT
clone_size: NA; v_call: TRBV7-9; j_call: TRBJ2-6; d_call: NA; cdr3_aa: CASSNFGANVLTF; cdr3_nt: TGTGCCAGCAGCAACTTCGGGGCCAACGTCCTGACTTTC
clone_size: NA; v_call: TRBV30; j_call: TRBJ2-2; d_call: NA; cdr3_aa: CAWKIGRVPGELFF; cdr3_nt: TGTGCCTGGAAAATCGGGAGAGTTCCCGGGGAGCTGTTTTTT
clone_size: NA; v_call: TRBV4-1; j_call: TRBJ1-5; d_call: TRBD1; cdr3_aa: CASSQDAGGRGQPQHF; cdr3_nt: TGCGCCAGCAGCCAAGATGCAGGGGGCAGAGGGCAGCCCCAGCATTTT
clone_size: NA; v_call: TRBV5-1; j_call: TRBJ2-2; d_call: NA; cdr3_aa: CASSPRVSPGTGELFF; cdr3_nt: TGCGCCAGCAGCCCCCGAGTTAGCCCGGGCACCGGGGAGCTGTTTTTT
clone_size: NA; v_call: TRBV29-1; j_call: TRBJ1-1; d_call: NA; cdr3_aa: CSAAGGTNTEAFF; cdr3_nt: TGCAGCGCGGCCGGAGGGACGAACACTGAAGCTTTCTTT
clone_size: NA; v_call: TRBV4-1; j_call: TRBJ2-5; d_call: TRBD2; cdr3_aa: CASSPGLEMETQYF; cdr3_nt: TGCGCCAGCAGTCCGGGACTAGAAATGGAGACCCAGTACTTC
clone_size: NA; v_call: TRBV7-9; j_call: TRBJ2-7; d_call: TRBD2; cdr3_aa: CASSTREGLGEQYF; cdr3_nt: TGTGCCAGCAGCACACGGGAGGGCTTGGGGGAGCAGTACTTC
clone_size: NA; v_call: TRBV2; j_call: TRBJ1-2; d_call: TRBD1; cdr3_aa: CASSPGQALYGYTF; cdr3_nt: TGTGCCAGCAGCCCGGGACAGGCTTTATATGGCTACACCTTC
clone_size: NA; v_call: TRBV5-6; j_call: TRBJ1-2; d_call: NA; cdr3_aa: CASSVGVGGYYGYTF; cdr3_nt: TGTGCCAGCAGCGTTGGGGTAGGGGGTTACTATGGCTACACCTTC
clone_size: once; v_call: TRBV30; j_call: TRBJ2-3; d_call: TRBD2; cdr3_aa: CASLGTSGSAQYF; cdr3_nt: TGTGCCTCTCTGGGGACTAGCGGGAGTGCGCAGTATTTT
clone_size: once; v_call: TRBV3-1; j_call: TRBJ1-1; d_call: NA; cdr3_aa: CASSQDSLLTAFF; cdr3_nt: TGTGCCAGCAGCCAAGATTCCCTTTTGACGGCTTTCTTT
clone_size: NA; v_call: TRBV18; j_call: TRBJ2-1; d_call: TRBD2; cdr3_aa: CASSPGQAGAWYEQFF; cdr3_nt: TGTGCCAGCTCACCGGGCCAAGCGGGAGCTTGGTATGAGCAGTTCTTC
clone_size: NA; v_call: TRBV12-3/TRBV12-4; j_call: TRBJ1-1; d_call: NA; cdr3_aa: CASSFQGMNTEAFF; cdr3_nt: TGTGCCAGCAGTTTCCAGGGAATGAACACTGAAGCTTTCTTT
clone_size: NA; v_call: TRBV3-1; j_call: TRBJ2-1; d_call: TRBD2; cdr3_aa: CASSLRVGRARIDEQFF; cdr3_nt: TGTGCCAGCAGCCTCAGAGTCGGGAGGGCGCGCATCGATGAGCAGTTCTTC
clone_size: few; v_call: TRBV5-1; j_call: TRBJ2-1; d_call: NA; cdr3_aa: CASSLDNEQFF; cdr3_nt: TGTGCCAGCAGCTTGGACAATGAGCAGTTCTTC
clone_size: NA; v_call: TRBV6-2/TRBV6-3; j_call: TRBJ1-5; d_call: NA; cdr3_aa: CASRRLSSNQPQHF; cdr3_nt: TGTGCCAGCAGACGATTGTCTAGCAATCAGCCCCAGCATTTT
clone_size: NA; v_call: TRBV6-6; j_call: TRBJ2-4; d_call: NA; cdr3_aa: CASSYNRVNIQYF; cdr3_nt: TGTGCCAGCAGTTACAACAGGGTAAACATTCAGTACTTC
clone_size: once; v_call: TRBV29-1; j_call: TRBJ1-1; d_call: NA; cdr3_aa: CSVLPKSVPLNTEAFF; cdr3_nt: TGCAGCGTCCTCCCCAAGAGCGTACCGTTGAACACTGAAGCTTTCTTT
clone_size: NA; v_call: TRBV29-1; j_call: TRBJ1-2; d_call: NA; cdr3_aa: CSVIPQGRIGYTF; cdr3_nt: TGCAGCGTTATACCCCAGGGGCGGATCGGCTACACCTTC
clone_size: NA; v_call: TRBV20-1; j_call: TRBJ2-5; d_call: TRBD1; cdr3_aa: CGSRQGRETQYF; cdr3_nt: TGCGGGAGCAGACAGGGGAGGGAGACCCAGTACTTC
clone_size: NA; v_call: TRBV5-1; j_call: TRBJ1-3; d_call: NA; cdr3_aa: CASSLGDNSGNTIYF; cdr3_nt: TGCGCCAGCAGCTTGGGGGACAACTCTGGAAACACCATATATTTT
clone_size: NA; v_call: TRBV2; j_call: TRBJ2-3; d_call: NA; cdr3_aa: CASSEMRGNTDTQYF; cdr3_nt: TGTGCCAGCAGTGAGATGCGGGGTAACACAGATACGCAGTATTTT